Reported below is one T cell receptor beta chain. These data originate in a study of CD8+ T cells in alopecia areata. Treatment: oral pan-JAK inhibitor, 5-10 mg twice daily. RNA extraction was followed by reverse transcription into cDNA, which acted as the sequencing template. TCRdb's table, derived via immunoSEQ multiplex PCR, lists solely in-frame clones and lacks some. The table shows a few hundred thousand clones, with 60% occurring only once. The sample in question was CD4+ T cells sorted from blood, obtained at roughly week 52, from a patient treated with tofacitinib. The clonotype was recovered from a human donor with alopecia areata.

DNA of the CDR3: TGCAGCGTTGGGGACTTTGGAGGCACAGATACGCAGTATTTT. Its protein is CSVGDFGGTDTQYF. This chain connects TRBV29-1 to TRBJ2-3; possible D gene TRBD2, 6 bases. This CDR3 is 14 amino acids long. Germline assignment: CDR1 SQVTM and CDR2 ANQGSEA. Trimming shortened V by 4 bases and J by 1 base, and 12 bases separated the two germline ends.